Following are 19 T cell receptor beta chains from one sample sequenced in a study of blood T cells in healthy people across ages (dated by TCRdb to between 2014 and 2016). Libraries came from 5' RACE. Sequencing instrument: Illumina HiSeq 2500. A second roughly 7 to 11 cycle PCR used a sample-barcoded 5' primer and a J-beta primer mix. In-frame beta chains were kept once TCRdb had trimmed the public reads at Q25 with fastp and called clones with MiXCR. Every distinct CDR3 protein forms one entry, paired with its most common genes and DNA. The sample data list hundreds of thousands of distinct CDR3 sequences, and roughly 50% of these were observed just once. The top ten hold under 30% of the sample. Sequenced material: blood. These receptors were collected from a middle-aged man in good health.

The chain couples TRBV12-5 to TRBJ2-2, with TRBD1 as a possible D gene (6 bases). From germline, CDR1 is LGHNT and CDR2 FRNRAP. V lost 2 bases, J lost 3 bases, and 22 bases lay in between. This CDR3 spans 19 amino acids. The CDR3 bases are TGTGCTAGTGGTTTGACCCTACGACAGGATTCAAGGGACACCGGGGAGCTGTTTTTT. Encoded protein: CASGLTLRQDSRDTGELFF. Variable domain in full (rest from reference TRBV12-5 and TRBJ2-2): DARVTQTPRHKVTEMGQEVTMRCQPILGHNTVFWYRQTMMQGLELLAYFRNRAPLDDSGMPKDRFSAEMPDATLATLKIQPSEPRDSAVYFCASGLTLRQDSRDTGELFFGEGSRLTVL.

As DNA, the CDR3 is TGTGCCAGCAGTTTATTAGGAATCGGGGCCAACGTCCTGACTTTC. Translated, it gives CASSLLGIGANVLTF. This sequence joins TRBV12-3 or TRBV12-4 and TRBJ2-6; D is ambiguous. The CDR3 sequence is 15 residues long. V shed 2 bases and J shed 4 bases, with 9 bases lying between them.

The chain uses TRBV29-1 and TRBJ2-7, with 9 nucleotides matching TRBD1. The CDR3 runs to 13 residues. J was trimmed by 2 bases and V by 6 bases; bases with no gene match: 5. Per germline, CDR1 SQVTM and CDR2 ANQGSEA. The CDR3 loop reads CSVPGTGTYEQYF. The CDR3 nucleotides are TGCAGCGTCCCCGGGACAGGGACCTACGAGCAGTACTTC.

The chain combines TRBV5-1 with TRBJ2-5, with D possibly being TRBD1 (5 bases). Trimming left V 3 bases short and J 5 bases short, with 17 bases between. This CDR3 has 15 amino acids. Germline values: CDR1 SGHRS, CDR2 YFSETQ. This CDR3 is CASSSDLRAGETQYF. DNA of the CDR3: TGCGCCAGCAGCTCAGATCTCAGGGCTGGGGAGACCCAGTACTTC.

There are a few counts of this clonotype. The genes are TRBV20-1 and TRBJ2-2; no definite D call. Germline CDR1 reads DFQATT; CDR2 reads SNEGSKA (reference sequence). The CDR3 has 14 residues. V dropped 0 bases and J dropped 0 bases, with 5 bases sitting between them. The CDR3 region has the DNA TGCAGTGCTAGAGATGTCTCGAACACCGGGGAGCTGTTTTTT. Translation: CSARDVSNTGELFF.

This clonotype showed up just a few times. This sequence joins TRBV4-2 and TRBJ2-1, with 11 bases fitting TRBD1. CDR3 length: 14 amino acids. The germline V gene has CDR1 LGHNA and CDR2 YNFKEQ. V shed 1 base, J shed 13 bases, and the junction held 6 bases outside the gene matches. CDR3 coding DNA: TGTGCCAGCAGCCAAGGGACAGGGGGCGCTCACCAGTTCTTC. Translated: CASSQGTGGAHQFF.

This clonotype was counted only a few times. This chain connects TRBV6-2 or TRBV6-3 to TRBJ2-1, with D unclear. The CDR3 totals 13 residues. CDR1 is MNHEY and CDR2 is SVGEGT in the germline V gene. With 2 bases removed from V and 3 bases from J, the gap between germline ends came to 5 bases. CDR3 sequence: CASSYVSYNEQFF. The CDR3 DNA reads as TGTGCCAGCAGTTACGTGAGCTACAATGAGCAGTTCTTC.

This chain uses TRBV7-9 with TRBJ1-4; no clear D gene. CDR1 is SEHNR, CDR2 FQNEAQ, per germline (reference sequence). V was pared by 5 bases and J by 0 bases, with 4 bases between. The length of the CDR3 is 13 residues. The CDR3 coding sequence is TGTGCCAGCAGCAGGGCAACTAATGAAAAACTGTTTTTT. Encoded protein: CASSRATNEKLFF.

This clonotype has ten or more counts. The CDR3, as DNA: TGTGCCAGCAGCTGGAGTTCCGGGCTACACAATGAGCAGTTCTTC. This gives the protein CASSWSSGLHNEQFF. This chain uses TRBV7-2 with TRBJ2-1; D is uncertain. CDR1 is SGHTA, CDR2 FQGNSA, per germline. The V gene lost 4 bases and the J gene lost 5 bases, with 15 bases spanning the gap. The CDR3 spans 15 residues.

This clonotype showed up many times. The V gene is TRBV12-3 or TRBV12-4, the J gene TRBJ2-7, with D possibly being TRBD1 or TRBD2 (6 bases each). The CDR3 consists of 14 residues. V was trimmed by 5 bases and J by 3 bases, leaving 14 bases between them. The DNA of the CDR3 is TGTGCCAGCAGTAGGGGAGGACAGTACTACGAGCAGTACTTC. Its protein product is CASSRGGQYYEQYF.

V is TRBV20-1 and J is TRBJ2-1; D not certain. Between the trimmed V and J ends, which lost 4 bases and 0 bases, there was a span of 13 bases. This CDR3 is built from 15 residues. The germline gives CDR1 DFQATT, CDR2 SNEGSKA (reference sequence). The CDR3 spells CSATSLGGSYNEQFF. The DNA for the CDR3 is TGCAGTGCTACGTCCTTGGGTGGCTCCTACAATGAGCAGTTCTTC.

This clonotype has a count of ten or more. This rearrangement joins TRBV7-2 to TRBJ2-1; the match to TRBD2 covers 7 bases. This CDR3 is 17 amino acids long. V gave up 0 bases and J gave up 6 bases; unmatched junction bases: 11. Looked up from germline, CDR1 is SGHTA and CDR2 is FQGNSA. CDR3 sequence: CASSLAPASGGVNEQFF. The CDR3 DNA follows: TGTGCCAGCAGCTTAGCCCCGGCTAGCGGCGGGGTCAATGAGCAGTTCTTC. The full variable domain, its missing parts supplied by reference TRBV7-2 and TRBJ2-1, is GAGVSQSPSNKVTEKGKDVELRCDPISGHTALYWYRQSLGQGLEFLIYFQGNSAPDKSGLPSDRFSAERTGGSVSTLTIQRTQQEDSAVYLCASSLAPASGGVNEQFFGPGTRLTVL.

The chain links TRBV7-2 to TRBJ2-7; D might be TRBD2 (7 bases). Germline V gene sequence: CDR1 SGHTA, CDR2 FQGNSA. This CDR3 region has 15 residues. V was trimmed by 4 bases and J by 0 bases, leaving 13 bases between them. The CDR3 sequence is CASSWGGTSSYEQYF. CDR3 DNA sequence: TGTGCCAGCAGCTGGGGGGGGACAAGCTCCTACGAGCAGTACTTC.

CDR3 in DNA: TGTGCCAGCAGTGAATTTGGCCGGGGAAGGACAGATACGCAGTATTTT. Translated, it gives CASSEFGRGRTDTQYF. The rearrangement links TRBV25-1 to TRBJ2-3; TRBD2 is a possible D gene (5 bases). Germline lookup yields CDR1 MGHDK and CDR2 SYGVNS. CDR3 size: 16 residues. Trimming took 1 base from V and 3 from J, leaving 14 bases between them.

The CDR3 DNA sequence: TGTGCCAGCAGCTCCGGGACAACCAAGGGGGGAGCTTTCTTT. This translates into CASSSGTTKGGAFF. V and J are TRBV6-5 and TRBJ1-1; TRBD1 is a possible D gene (6 bases). Trimming cost V 6 bases and J 10 bases, with 21 bases left between them. The CDR3 loop spans 14 amino acids. Germline V gene sequence: CDR1 MNHEY, CDR2 SVGAGI.

As DNA, the CDR3 is TGTGCCAGCAGTACCCTCAGGCAGACCGTTCCCTACGAGCAGTACTTC. The encoded protein is CASSTLRQTVPYEQYF. The chain has TRBV28 and TRBJ2-7; D gene unclear. V was trimmed by 5 bases and J by 2 bases, leaving 19 bases between them. This CDR3 is built from 16 residues. Germline lookup yields CDR1 MDHEN and CDR2 SYDVKM.

The rearrangement joins TRBV20-1 to TRBJ2-1; D gene ambiguous. Germline values: CDR1 DFQATT, CDR2 SNEGSKA (reference sequence). Trimming left V 4 bases short and J 1 base short, with 11 bases between. The CDR3 totals 14 residues. CDR3 in amino acids: CSAKNPKSYNEQFF. In nucleotides, the CDR3 is TGCAGTGCTAAGAACCCGAAGTCCTACAATGAGCAGTTCTTC.

The chain recombines TRBV24-1 with TRBJ2-3; D not resolved. Trimming removed 4 bases at V and 4 bases at J, with 14 bases between. CDR1 is KGHDR, CDR2 SFDVKD, per germline. The CDR3 has 15 residues. The CDR3 loop is CATSDRNGLPDTQYF. The DNA of the CDR3 is TGTGCCACCAGTGACCGGAATGGGCTCCCAGATACGCAGTATTTT.

The chain carries TRBV5-1 and TRBJ2-7; D might be TRBD1 (5 bases). Germline CDR1 and CDR2: SGHRS and YFSETQ. The ends were cut back, 0 bases at V and 5 bases at J, with 12 bases in the middle. The CDR3 contains 14 residues. The CDR3 nucleotides read TGCGCCAGCAGCTTGGTGCCAGGGTCGCACGAGCAGTACTTC. This encodes CASSLVPGSHEQYF.